The source of this T cell receptor (beta chain) is a study of patients and donors after allogeneic stem cell transplantation. The germline V and J ends were trimmed by 3 bases and 6 bases, with 8 bases remaining between them. CDR3 length: 12 residues. This clonotype was detected a few times. From the RT-PCR reads, TCRdb called clonotypes with MiXCR, one entry per CDR3 protein. The sample has about 160,000 distinct CDR3 sequences, about two fifths seen once. Sequenced input: blood, either unsorted or a sorted T cell fraction (not recorded which). The chain has TRBV12-3 or TRBV12-4 and TRBJ1-1; D remains ambiguous. The receptor's source is a human donor who was either an allogeneic HSCT recipient or a stem cell or donor lymphocyte infusion donor (not recorded which). It is not recorded whose cells these are; they may come from a transplant donor. CDR3 nucleotide sequence: TGTGCCAGCAGTTTTCGGTTCGCTGAAGCTTTCTTT. Amino acids: CASSFRFAEAFF.